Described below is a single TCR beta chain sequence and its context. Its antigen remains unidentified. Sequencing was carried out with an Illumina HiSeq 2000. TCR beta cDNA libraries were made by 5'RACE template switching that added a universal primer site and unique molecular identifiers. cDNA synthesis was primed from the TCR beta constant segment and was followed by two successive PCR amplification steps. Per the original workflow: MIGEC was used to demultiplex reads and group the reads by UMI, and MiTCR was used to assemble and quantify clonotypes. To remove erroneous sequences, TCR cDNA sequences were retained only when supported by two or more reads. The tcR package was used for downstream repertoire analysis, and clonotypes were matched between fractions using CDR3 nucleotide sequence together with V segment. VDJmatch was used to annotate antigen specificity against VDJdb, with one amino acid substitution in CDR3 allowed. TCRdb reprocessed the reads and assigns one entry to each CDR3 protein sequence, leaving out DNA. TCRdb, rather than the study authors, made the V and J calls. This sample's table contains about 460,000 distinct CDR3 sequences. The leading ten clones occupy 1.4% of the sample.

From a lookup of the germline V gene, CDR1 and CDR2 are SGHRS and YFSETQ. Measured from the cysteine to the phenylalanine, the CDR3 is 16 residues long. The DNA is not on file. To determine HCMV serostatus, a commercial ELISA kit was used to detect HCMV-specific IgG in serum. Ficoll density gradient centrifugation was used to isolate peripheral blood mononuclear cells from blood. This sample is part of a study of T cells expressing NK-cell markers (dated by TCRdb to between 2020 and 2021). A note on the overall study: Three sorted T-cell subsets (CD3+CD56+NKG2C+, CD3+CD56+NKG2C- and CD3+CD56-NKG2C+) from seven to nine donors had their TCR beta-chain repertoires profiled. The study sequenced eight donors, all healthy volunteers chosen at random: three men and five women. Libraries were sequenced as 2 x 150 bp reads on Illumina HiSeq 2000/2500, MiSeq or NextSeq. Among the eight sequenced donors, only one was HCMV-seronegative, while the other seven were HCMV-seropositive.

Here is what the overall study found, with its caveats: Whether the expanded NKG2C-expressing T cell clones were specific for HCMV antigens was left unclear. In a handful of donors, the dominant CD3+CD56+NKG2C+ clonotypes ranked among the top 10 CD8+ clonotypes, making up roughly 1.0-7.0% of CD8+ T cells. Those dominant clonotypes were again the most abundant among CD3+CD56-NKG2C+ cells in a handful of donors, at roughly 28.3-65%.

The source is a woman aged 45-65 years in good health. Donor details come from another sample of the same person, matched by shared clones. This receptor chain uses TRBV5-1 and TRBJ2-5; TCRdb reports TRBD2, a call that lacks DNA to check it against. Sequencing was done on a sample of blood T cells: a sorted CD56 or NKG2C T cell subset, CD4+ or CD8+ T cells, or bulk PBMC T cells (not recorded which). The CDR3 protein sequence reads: CASSLGAASRGETQYF.